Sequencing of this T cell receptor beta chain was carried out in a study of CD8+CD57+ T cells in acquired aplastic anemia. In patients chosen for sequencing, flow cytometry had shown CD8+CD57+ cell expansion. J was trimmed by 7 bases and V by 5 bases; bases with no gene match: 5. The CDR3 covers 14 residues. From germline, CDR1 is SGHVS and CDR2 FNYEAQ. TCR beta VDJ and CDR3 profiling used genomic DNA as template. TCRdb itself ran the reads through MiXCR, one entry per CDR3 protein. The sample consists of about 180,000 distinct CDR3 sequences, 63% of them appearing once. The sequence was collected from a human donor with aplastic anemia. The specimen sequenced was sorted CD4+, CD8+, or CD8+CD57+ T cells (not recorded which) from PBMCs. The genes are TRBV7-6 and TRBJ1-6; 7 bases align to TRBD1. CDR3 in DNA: TGTGCCAGCAGCCTGGGACAGAGCAATTCACCCCTCCACTTT. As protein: CASSLGQSNSPLHF.